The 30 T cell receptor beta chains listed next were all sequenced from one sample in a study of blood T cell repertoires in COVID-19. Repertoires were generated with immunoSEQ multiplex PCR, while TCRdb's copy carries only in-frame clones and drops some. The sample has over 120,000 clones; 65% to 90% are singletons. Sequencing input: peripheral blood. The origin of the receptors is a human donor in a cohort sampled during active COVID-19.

The CDR3 spells CASSYPENNEQFF. The CDR3 DNA reads as TGTGCCAGCAGTTACCCAGAAAACAATGAGCAGTTCTTC. The V call is TRBV6-2 or TRBV6-3, the J call TRBJ2-1; D gene ambiguous. This CDR3 spans 13 amino acids. V dropped 2 bases and J dropped 5 bases, with 7 bases sitting between them. Germline loops: CDR1 MNHEY, CDR2 SVGEGT.

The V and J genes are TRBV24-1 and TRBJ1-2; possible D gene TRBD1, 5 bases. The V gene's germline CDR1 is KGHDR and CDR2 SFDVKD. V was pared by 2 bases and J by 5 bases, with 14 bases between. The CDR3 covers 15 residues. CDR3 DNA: TGTGCCACCAGTGATTCGGGCAGGGTCGGGTATGGCTACACCTTC. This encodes CATSDSGRVGYGYTF.

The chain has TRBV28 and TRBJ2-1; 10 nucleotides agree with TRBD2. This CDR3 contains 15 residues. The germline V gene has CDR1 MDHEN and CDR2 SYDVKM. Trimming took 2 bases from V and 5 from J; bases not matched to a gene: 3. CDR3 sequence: CASSLGLAENNEQFF. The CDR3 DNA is TGTGCCAGCAGTTTAGGACTAGCGGAGAACAATGAGCAGTTCTTC.

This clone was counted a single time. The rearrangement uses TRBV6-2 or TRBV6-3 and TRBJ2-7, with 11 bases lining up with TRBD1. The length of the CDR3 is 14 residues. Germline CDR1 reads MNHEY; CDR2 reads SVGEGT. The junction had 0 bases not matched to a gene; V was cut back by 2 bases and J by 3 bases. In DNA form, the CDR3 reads TGTGCCAGCAGTTACGGGACAGGGGGCTACGAGCAGTACTTC. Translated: CASSYGTGGYEQYF.

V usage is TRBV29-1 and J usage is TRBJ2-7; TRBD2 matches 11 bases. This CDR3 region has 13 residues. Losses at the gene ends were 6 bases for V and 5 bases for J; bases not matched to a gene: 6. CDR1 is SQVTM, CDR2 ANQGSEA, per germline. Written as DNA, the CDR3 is TGCAGCGTGACTAGCGGGAATGTCAACGAGCAGTACTTC. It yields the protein CSVTSGNVNEQYF.

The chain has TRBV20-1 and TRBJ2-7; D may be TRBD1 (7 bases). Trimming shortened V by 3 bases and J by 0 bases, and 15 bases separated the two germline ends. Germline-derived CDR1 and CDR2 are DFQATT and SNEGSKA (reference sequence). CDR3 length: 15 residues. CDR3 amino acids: CSASPGGQSSYEQYF. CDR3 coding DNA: TGCAGTGCTAGTCCAGGGGGGCAAAGCTCCTACGAGCAGTACTTC.

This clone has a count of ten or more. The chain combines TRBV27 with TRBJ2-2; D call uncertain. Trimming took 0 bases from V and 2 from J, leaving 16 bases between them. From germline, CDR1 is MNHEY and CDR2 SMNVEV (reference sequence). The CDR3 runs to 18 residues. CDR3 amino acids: CASSLSATQLLNTGELFF. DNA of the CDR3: TGTGCCAGCAGTTTATCTGCGACACAACTCCTCAACACCGGGGAGCTGTTTTTT.

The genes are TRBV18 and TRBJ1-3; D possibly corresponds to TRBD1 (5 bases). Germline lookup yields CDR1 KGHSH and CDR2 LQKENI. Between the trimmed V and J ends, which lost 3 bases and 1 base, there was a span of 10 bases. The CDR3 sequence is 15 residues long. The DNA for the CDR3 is TGTGCCAGCTCACCCCCGGGACTATCTGGAAACACCATATATTTT. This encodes CASSPPGLSGNTIYF. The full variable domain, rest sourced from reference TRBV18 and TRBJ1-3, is NAGVMQNPRHLVRRRGQEARLRCSPMKGHSHVYWYRQLPEEGLKFMVYLQKENIIDESGMPKERFSAEFPKEGPSILRIQQVVRGDSAAYFCASSPPGLSGNTIYFGEGSWLTVV.

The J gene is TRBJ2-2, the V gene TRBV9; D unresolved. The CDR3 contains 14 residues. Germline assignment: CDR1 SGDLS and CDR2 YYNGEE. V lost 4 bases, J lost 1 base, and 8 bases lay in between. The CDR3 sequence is CASSLDLNTGELFF. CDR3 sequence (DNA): TGTGCCAGCAGCCTCGACTTGAACACCGGGGAGCTGTTTTTT. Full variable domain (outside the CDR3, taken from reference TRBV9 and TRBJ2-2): DSGVTQTPKHLITATGQRVTLRCSPRSGDLSVYWYQQSLDQGLQFLIQYYNGEERAKGNILERFSAQQFPDLHSELNLSSLELGDSALYFCASSLDLNTGELFFGEGSRLTVL.

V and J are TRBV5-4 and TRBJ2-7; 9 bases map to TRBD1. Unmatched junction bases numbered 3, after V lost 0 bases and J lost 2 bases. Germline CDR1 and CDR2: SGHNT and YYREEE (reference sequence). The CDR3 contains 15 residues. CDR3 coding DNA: TGTGCCAGCAGCTTGGGGGGACAGGGAACCTACGAGCAGTACTTC. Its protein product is CASSLGGQGTYEQYF. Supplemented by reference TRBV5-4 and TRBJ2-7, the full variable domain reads ETGVTQSPTHLIKTRGQQVTLRCSSQSGHNTVSWYQQALGQGPQFIFQYYREEENGRGNFPPRFSGLQFPNYSSELNVNALELDDSALYLCASSLGGQGTYEQYFGPGTRLTVT.

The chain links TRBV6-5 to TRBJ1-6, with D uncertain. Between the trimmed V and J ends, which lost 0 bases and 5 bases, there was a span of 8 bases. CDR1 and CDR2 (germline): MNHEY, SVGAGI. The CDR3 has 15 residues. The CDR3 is CASSYSRDNNSPLHF. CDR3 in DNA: TGTGCCAGCAGTTACTCGCGAGATAATAATTCACCCCTCCACTTT.

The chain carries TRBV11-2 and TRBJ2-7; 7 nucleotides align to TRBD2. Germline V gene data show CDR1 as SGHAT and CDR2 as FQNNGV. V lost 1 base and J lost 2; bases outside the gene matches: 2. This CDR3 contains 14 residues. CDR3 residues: CASSLALAAYEQYF. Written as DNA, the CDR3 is TGTGCCAGCAGCTTAGCTCTAGCGGCCTACGAGCAGTACTTC.

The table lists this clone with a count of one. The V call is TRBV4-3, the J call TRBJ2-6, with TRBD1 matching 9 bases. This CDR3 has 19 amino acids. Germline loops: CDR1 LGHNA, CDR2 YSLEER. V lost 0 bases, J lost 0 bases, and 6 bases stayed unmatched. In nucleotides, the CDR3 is TGCGCCAGCAGCCAAGAATCCGGGACAGGGAGCTCTGGGGCCAACGTCCTGACTTTC. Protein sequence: CASSQESGTGSSGANVLTF.

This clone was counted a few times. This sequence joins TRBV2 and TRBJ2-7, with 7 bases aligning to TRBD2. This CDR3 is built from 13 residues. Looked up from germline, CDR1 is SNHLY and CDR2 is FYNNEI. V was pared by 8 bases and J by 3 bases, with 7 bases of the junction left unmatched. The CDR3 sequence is CASGLAELYEQYF. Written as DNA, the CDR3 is TGTGCCAGCGGGCTAGCGGAACTCTACGAGCAGTACTTC.

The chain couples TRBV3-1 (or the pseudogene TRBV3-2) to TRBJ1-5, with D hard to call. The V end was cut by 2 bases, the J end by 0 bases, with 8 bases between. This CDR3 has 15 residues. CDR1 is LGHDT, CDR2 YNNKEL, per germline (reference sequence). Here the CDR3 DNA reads TGTGCCAGCAGCCAATGGGCAGATAGCAATCAGCCCCAGCATTTT. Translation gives CASSQWADSNQPQHF.

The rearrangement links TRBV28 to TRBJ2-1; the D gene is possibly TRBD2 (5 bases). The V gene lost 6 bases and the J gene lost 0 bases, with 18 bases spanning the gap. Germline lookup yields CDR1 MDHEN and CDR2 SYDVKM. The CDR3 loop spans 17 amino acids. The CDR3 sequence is CASRLTGILASYNEQFF. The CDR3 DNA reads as TGTGCCAGCAGATTAACGGGGATCCTAGCCTCCTACAATGAGCAGTTCTTC.

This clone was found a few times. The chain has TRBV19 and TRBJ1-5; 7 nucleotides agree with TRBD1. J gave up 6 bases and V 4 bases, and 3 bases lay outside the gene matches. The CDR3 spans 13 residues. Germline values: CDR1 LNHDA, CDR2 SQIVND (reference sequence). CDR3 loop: CASSRDRSQPQHF. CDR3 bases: TGTGCCAGTAGTAGGGACAGATCTCAGCCCCAGCATTTT.

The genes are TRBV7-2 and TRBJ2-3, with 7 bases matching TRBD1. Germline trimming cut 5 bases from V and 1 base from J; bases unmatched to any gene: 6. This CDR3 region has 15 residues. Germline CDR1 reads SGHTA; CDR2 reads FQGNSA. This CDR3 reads CASSPGTVGTDTQYF. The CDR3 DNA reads TGTGCCAGCAGCCCAGGGACAGTTGGCACAGATACGCAGTATTTT.

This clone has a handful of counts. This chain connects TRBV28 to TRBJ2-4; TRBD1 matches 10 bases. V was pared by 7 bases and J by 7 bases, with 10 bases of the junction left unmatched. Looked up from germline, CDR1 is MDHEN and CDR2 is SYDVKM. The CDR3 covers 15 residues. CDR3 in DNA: TGTGCCAGCAACCCGTCCGGGACAGGGGTGAACATTCAGTACTTC. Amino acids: CASNPSGTGVNIQYF.

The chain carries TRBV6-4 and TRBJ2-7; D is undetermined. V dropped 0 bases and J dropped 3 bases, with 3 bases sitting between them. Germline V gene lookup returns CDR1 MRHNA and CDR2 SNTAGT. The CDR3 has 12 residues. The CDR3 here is CASSDSFYEQYF. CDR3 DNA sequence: TGTGCCAGCAGTGACTCCTTCTACGAGCAGTACTTC.

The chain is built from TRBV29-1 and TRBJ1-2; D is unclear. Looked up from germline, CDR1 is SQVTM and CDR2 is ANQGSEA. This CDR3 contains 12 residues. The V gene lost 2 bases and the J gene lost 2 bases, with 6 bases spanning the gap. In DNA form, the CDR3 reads TGCAGCGTTGAAAGGAGGAACTATGGCTACACCTTC. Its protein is CSVERRNYGYTF.

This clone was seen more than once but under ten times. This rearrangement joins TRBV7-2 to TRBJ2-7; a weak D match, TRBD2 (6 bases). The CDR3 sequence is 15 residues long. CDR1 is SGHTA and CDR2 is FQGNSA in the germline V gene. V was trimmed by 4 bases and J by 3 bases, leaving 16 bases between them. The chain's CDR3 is CASSSPRGSHYEQYF. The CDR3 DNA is TGTGCCAGCAGCTCACCGCGGGGCAGTCACTACGAGCAGTACTTC.

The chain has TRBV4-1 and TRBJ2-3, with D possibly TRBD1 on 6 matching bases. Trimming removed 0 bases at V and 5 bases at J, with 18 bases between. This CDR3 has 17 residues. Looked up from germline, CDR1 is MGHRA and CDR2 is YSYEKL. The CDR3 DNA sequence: TGCGCCAGCAGCCAAGAAGGGCGGCAGGGGATGAGAGATACGCAGTATTTT. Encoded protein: CASSQEGRQGMRDTQYF.

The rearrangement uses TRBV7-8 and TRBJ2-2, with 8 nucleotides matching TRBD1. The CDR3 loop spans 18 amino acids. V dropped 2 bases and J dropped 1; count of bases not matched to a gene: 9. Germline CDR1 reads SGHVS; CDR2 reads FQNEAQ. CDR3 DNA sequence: TGTGCCAGCAGCTTACAACTTACCAGGGGGCGGAACACCGGGGAGCTGTTTTTT. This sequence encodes CASSLQLTRGRNTGELFF. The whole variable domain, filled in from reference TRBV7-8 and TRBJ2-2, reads GAGVSQSPRYKVAKRGQDVALRCDPISGHVSLFWYQQALGQGPEFLTYFQNEAQLDKSGLPSDRFFAERPEGSVSTLKIQRTQQEDSAVYLCASSLQLTRGRNTGELFFGEGSRLTVL.

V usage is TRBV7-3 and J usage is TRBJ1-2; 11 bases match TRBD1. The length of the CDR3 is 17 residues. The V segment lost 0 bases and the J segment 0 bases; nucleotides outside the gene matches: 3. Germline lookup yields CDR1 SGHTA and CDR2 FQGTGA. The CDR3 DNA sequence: TGTGCCAGCAGCTTAACGATGGGACAGGGGGCTAACTATGGCTACACCTTC. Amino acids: CASSLTMGQGANYGYTF.

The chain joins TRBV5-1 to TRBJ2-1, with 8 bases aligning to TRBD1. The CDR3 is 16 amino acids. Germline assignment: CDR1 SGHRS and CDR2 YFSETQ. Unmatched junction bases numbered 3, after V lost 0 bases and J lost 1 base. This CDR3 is CASSLEWTGSYNEQFF. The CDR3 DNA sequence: TGCGCCAGCAGCTTGGAATGGACAGGGTCCTACAATGAGCAGTTCTTC.

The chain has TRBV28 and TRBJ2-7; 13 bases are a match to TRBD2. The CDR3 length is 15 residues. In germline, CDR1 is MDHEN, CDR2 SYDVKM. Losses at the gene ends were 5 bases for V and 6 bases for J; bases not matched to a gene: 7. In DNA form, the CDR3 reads TGTGCCAGCAGTGATGGACTAGCGGGGGCCCCCGAGCAGTACTTC. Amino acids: CASSDGLAGAPEQYF.

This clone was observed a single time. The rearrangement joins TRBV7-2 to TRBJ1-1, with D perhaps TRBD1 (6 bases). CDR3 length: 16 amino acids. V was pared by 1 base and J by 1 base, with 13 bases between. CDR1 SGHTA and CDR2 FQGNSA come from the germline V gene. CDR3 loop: CASSLGTSRGNTEAFF. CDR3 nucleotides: TGTGCCAGCAGCTTAGGAACCTCCAGGGGGAACACTGAAGCTTTCTTT.

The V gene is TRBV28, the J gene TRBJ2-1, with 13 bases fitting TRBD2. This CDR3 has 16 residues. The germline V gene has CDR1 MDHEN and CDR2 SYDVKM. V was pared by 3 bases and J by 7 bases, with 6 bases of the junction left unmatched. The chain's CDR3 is CASSFRLAGGLNEQFF. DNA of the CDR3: TGTGCCAGCAGTTTCCGACTAGCGGGAGGTTTAAATGAGCAGTTCTTC. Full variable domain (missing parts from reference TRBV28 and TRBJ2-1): DVKVTQSSRYLVKRTGEKVFLECVQDMDHENMFWYRQDPGLGLRLIYFSYDVKMKEKGDIPEGYSVSREKKERFSLILESASTNQTSMYLCASSFRLAGGLNEQFFGPGTRLTVL.

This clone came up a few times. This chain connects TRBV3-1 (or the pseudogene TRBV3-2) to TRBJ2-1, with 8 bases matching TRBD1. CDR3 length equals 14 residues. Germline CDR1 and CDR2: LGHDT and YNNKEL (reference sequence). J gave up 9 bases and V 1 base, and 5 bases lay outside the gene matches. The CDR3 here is CASSQGTGLGEQFF. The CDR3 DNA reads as TGTGCCAGCAGCCAAGGGACAGGGCTAGGTGAGCAGTTCTTC.